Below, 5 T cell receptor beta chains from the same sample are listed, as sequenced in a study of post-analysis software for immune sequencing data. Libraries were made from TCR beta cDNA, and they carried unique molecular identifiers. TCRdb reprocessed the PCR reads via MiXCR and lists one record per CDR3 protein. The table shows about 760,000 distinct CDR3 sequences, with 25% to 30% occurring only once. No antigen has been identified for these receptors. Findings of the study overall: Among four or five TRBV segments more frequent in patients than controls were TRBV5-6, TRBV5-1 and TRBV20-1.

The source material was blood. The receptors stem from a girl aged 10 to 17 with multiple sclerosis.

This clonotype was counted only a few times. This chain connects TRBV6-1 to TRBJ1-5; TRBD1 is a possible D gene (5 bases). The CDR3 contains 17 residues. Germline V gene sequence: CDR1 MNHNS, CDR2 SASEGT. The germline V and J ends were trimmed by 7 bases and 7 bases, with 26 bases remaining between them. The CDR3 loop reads CASTETGPRSGNQPQHF. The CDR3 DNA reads TGTGCCAGCACAGAAACGGGACCCCGAAGTGGGAACCAGCCCCAGCATTTT.

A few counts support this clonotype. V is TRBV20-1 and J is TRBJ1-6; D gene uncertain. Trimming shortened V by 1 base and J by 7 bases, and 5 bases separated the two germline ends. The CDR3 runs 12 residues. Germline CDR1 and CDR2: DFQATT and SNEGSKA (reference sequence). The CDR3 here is CSARGTNSPLHF. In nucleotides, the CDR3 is TGCAGTGCTAGAGGAACGAATTCACCCCTCCACTTT.

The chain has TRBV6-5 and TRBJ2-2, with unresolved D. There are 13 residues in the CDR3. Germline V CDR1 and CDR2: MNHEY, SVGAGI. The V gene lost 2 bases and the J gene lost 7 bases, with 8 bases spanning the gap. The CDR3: CASSYGEVGELFF. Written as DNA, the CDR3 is TGTGCCAGCAGTTACGGTGAGGTCGGGGAGCTGTTTTTT.

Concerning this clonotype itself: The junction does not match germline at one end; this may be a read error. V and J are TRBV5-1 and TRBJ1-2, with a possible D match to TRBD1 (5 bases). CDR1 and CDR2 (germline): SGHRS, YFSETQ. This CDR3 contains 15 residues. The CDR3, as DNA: TGCACCAGCAGCTTGGTGGGGGACCTCACGTCTGGCTACACCTTC. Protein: CTSSLVGDLTSGYTF.

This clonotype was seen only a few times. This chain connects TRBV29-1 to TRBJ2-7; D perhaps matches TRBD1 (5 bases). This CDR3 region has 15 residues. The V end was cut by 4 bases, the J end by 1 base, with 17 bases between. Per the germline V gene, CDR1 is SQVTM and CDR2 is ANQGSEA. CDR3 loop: CSVVGVLGASYEQYF. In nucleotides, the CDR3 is TGCAGCGTTGTAGGGGTTTTAGGGGCTTCCTACGAGCAGTACTTC.